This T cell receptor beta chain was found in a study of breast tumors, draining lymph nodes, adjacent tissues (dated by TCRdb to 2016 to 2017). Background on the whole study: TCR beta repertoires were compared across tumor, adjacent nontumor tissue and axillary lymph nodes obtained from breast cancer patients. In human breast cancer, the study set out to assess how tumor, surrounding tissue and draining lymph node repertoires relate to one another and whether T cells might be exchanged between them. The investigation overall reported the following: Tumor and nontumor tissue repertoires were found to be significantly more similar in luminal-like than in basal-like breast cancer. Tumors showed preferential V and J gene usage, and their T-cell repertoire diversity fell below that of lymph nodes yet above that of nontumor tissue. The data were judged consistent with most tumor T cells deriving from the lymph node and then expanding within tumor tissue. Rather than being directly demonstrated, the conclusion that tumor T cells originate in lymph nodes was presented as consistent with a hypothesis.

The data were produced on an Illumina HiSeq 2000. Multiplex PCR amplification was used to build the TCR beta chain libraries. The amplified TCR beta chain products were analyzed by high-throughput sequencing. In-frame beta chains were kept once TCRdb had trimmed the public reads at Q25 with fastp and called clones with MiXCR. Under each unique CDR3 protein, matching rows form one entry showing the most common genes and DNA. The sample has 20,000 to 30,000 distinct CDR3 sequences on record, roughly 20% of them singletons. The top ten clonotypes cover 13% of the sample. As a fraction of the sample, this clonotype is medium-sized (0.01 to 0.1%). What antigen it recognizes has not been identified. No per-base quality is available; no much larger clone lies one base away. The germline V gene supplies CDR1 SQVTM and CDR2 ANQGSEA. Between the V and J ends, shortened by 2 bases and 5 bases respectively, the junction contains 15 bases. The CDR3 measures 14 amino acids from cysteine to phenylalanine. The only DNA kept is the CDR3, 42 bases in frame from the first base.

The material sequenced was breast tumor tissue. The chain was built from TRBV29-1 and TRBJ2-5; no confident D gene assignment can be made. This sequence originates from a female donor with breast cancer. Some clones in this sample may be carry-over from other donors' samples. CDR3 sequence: CSVEPPDLEETQYF. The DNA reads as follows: TGCAGCGTTGAACCGCCAGATCTGGAGGAGACCCAGTACTTC.